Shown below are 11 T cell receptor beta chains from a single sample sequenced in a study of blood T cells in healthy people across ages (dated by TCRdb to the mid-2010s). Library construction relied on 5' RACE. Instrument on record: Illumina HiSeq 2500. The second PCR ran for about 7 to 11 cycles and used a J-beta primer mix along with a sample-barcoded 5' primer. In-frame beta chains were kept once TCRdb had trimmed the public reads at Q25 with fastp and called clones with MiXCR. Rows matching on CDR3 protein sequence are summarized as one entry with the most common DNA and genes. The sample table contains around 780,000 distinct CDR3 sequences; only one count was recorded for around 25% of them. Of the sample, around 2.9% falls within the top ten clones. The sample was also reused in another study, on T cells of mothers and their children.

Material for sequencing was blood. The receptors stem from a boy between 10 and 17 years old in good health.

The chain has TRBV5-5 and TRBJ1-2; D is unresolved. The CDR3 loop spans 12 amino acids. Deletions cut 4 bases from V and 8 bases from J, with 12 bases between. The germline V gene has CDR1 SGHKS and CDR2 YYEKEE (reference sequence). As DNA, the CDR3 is TGTGCCAGCAGCCTCGAGGCAATAGGCTACACCTTC. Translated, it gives CASSLEAIGYTF.

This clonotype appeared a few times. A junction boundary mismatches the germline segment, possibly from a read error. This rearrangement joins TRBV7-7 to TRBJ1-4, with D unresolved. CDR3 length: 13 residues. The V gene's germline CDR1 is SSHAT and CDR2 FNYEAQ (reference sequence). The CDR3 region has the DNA TGTGCTAGCAGCTCCGGACGGTCCGGAAAACTGTTTTTT. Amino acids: CASSSGRSGKLFF.

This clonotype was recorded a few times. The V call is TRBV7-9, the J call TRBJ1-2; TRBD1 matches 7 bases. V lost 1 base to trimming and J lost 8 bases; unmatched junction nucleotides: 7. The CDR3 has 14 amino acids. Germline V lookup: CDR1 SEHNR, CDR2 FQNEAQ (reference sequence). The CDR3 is CASSLGEGARGYTF. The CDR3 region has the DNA TGTGCCAGCAGCTTAGGAGAGGGGGCGCGAGGCTACACCTTC.

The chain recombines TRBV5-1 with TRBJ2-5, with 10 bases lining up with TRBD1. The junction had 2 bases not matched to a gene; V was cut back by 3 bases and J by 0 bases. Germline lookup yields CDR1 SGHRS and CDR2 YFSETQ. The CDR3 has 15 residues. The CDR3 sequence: CASSWGQGYQETQYF. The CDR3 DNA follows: TGCGCCAGCAGCTGGGGACAGGGGTACCAAGAGACCCAGTACTTC. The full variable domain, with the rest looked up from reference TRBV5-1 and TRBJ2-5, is KAGVTQTPRYLIKTRGQQVTLSCSPISGHRSVSWYQQTPGQGLQFLFEYFSETQRNKGNFPGRFSGRQFSNSRSEMNVSTLELGDSALYLCASSWGQGYQETQYFGPGTRLLVL.

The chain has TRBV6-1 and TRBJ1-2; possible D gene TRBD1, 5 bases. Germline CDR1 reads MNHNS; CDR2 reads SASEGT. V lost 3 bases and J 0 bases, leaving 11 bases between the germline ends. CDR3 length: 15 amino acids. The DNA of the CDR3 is TGTGCCAGCAGTGATGACAGATGGGCTAACTATGGCTACACCTTC. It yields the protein CASSDDRWANYGYTF.

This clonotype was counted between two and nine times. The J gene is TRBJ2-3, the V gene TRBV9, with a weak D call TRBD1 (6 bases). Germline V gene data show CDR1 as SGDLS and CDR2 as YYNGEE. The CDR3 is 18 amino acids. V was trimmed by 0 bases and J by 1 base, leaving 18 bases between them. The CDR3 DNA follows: TGTGCCAGCAGCGTAGTAGAGGGTCGAGGGGGAGGCACAGATACGCAGTATTTT. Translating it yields CASSVVEGRGGGTDTQYF.

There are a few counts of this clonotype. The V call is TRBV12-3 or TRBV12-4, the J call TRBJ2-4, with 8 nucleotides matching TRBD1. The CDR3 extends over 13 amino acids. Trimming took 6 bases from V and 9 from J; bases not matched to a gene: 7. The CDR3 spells CASSNGQGPIQYF. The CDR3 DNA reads TGTGCCAGCAGCAACGGACAGGGTCCCATTCAGTACTTC.

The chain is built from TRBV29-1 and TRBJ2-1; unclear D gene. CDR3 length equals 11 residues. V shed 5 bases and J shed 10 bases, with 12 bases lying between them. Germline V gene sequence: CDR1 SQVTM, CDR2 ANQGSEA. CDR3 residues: CSVLRRSEQFF. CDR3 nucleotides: TGCAGCGTTCTCAGGAGATCGGAGCAGTTCTTC.

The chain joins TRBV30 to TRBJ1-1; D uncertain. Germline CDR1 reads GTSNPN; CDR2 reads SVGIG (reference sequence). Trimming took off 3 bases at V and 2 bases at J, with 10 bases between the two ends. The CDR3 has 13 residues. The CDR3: CAWSWETNTEAFF. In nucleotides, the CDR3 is TGTGCCTGGAGCTGGGAGACCAACACTGAAGCTTTCTTT.

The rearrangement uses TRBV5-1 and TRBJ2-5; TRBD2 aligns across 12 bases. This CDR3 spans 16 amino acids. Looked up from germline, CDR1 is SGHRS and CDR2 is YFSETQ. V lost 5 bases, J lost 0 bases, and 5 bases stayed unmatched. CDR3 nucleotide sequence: TGCGCCAGCAGTTTCGGACTAGCGGGGAACCAAGAGACCCAGTACTTC. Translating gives CASSFGLAGNQETQYF. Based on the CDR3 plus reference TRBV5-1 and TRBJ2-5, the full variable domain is KAGVTQTPRYLIKTRGQQVTLSCSPISGHRSVSWYQQTPGQGLQFLFEYFSETQRNKGNFPGRFSGRQFSNSRSEMNVSTLELGDSALYLCASSFGLAGNQETQYFGPGTRLLVL.

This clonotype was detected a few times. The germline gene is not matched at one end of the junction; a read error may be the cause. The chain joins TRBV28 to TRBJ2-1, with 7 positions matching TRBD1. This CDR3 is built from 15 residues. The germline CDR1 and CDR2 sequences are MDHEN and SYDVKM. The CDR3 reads CASSARTGHMDEQLF. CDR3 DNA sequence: TGTGCCAGCAGTGCTCGGACAGGCCATATGGATGAGCAGCTCTTC.